This TCR beta chain was documented in a study of post-analysis software for immune sequencing data. Across the whole study: Patients had relapsing-remitting, secondary progressive or progressive-relapsing multiple sclerosis; some lacked subtype.

General study findings and limits: Clustering by F measure revealed strong co-clustering among samples prepared together in one batch. About five TRBV segments occurring more often in patients than controls included TRBV5-6, TRBV5-1 and TRBV20-1.

Unique molecular identifiers were built into the TCR beta cDNA libraries. Each CDR3 protein is one row after TCRdb ran MiXCR on the PCR reads. The data hold hundreds of thousands of distinct CDR3 sequences, with roughly 27% observed a single time. The V end was cut by 7 bases, the J end by 9 bases, with 13 bases between. Germline V gives CDR1 KGHSH, CDR2 LQKENI. The CDR3 contains 12 residues. This clonotype was detected only a few times. Its antigen is unknown. Sequenced material: blood. The sequence derives from a girl aged 10-17 years with multiple sclerosis. This sequence joins TRBV18 and TRBJ2-1, with D unclear. The CDR3 coding sequence is TGTGCCAGCTTGGCTTTTCGGCCTGAGCAGTTCTTC. This codes for CASLAFRPEQFF.